These T cell receptor beta chains were read from a single sample in a study of T cells after yellow fever vaccination. From the 5' RACE reads, TCRdb called clonotypes with MiXCR, one entry per CDR3 protein. The profile covers around 150,000 distinct CDR3 sequences, with less than 9% appearing a single time and around 2.3% taken by the ten largest. The sample was CD4+ T cells sorted from PBMCs, taken 5 days after the first yellow fever vaccination. These receptor sequences come from a man younger than 30 who received the YFV17D yellow fever vaccine. The conserved cysteine and the conserved F or W are not part of the CDR3 here. Only some rows state a clone size, as once, few, many or a class for expanded clones.

few	12	TRBV6-4	TRBJ2-1	ASSERTGGNEQF
-	13	TRBV29-1	TRBJ2-3	SVSTSGGLGNTQY
many	14	TRBV7-2	TRBJ2-2	ASSLNPKTNTGELF
many	14	TRBV5-1	TRBJ1-6	ASSLSPDRPNSPLH
-	12	TRBV18	TRBJ2-7	ASSPGQSSYEQY
few	16	TRBV11-2	TRBJ2-5	ASSFLVRARGFQETQY
many	11	TRBV18	TRBJ1-5	ASSPDRDQPQH
-	10	TRBV4-2	TRBJ1-2	ASSQVPYGYT
-	13	TRBV5-1	TRBJ1-1	ASSGTGVVSDEAF
many	9	TRBV19	TRBJ2-3	ASGQGSTQY
many	11	TRBV10-3	TRBJ1-2	AISVLTEGGYT
many	13	TRBV5-1	TRBJ1-2	ASSLELGQTYGYT
-	13	TRBV7-9	TRBJ2-5	ASSLGQSGQETQY
many	14	TRBV18	TRBJ2-3	ASSPQRDSFADTQY
-	11	TRBV20-1	TRBJ2-1	SVPPAGGNEQF
few	12	TRBV28	TRBJ1-6	ASSSDGGYSPLH
few	14	TRBV7-2	TRBJ2-5	ASSSLGESRQETQY
-	10	TRBV6-2/TRBV6-3	TRBJ2-1	ASKTTYNEQF
many	11	TRBV12-3/TRBV12-4	TRBJ1-2	ASGRTGDRGYT
many	14	TRBV7-2	TRBJ2-5	ASSPGLVPYQETQY
-	13	TRBV28	TRBJ2-3	ASTRGDRRTDTQY
many	13	TRBV7-2	TRBJ2-7	ASSSAGLNSYEQY
many	13	TRBV28	TRBJ1-5	ASSPSTGGHQPQH
few	7	TRBV7-9	TRBJ1-2	ATSGGYT
-	12	TRBV23-1	TRBJ1-4	ATSCGTGWEKLF
many	12	TRBV5-1	TRBJ1-3	ASSRDFVGNTIY
-	14	TRBV5-4	TRBJ2-2	ASSSRGQGNTGELF
few	12	TRBV7-2	TRBJ1-6	ASTREGPNSPLH
many	11	TRBV7-7	TRBJ1-5	ASSLGVNQPQH
many	13	TRBV12-3/TRBV12-4	TRBJ1-1	ASSNPNGRWTEAF
many	13	TRBV7-9	TRBJ2-3	ASSSYEEGSDTQY
many	12	TRBV10-3	TRBJ1-1	AISWDERALEAF
-	9	TRBV20-1	TRBJ1-4	SARDPGRRY
many	11	TRBV5-1	TRBJ2-7	ASNPTGGYEQY
few	13	TRBV6-1	TRBJ2-1	ASSETTSSYNEQF
many	13	TRBV7-2	TRBJ1-1	ASSLARQGESEAF
many	13	TRBV20-1	TRBJ1-5	SASRQGAFNQPQH
many	11	TRBV29-1	TRBJ2-2	SGGQPNTGELF
many	14	TRBV4-3	TRBJ2-1	ASSTRGQAAYNEQF
few	13	TRBV5-4	TRBJ2-2	ASSTQGASAGELF
few	13	TRBV20-1	TRBJ2-7	SARVAQGAGYEQY
-	11	TRBV5-1	TRBJ2-5	ASSADWGETQY
many	13	TRBV5-1	TRBJ1-2	ASSLGQGERGGYT
few	13	TRBV5-1	TRBJ2-5	ASSLERAGEETQY
many	14	TRBV5-1	TRBJ1-5	ASSLDARNSNQPQH
few	15	TRBV5-1	TRBJ2-5	ASSPRGVTQGGETQY
few	13	TRBV12-3/TRBV12-4	TRBJ1-2	ASSPVGGRGYGYT
many	14	TRBV7-3	TRBJ2-2	ASSLTSGEYTGELF
many	12	TRBV7-2	TRBJ2-2	AIATSLNTGELF
many	14	TRBV7-2	TRBJ1-3	ASSRSPGTAGNTIY
-	13	TRBV11-2	TRBJ1-6	ASSLDPYRGSPLH
many	12	TRBV5-1	TRBJ2-1	ASSLGSEYNEQF